This note documents a single T cell receptor (beta chain) sequence. The data are from a study of control samples from healthy donors and cancer patients. Some clones are missing from TCRdb's copy, which holds only in-frame ones; the method was immunoSEQ multiplex PCR. The table includes over 100,000 clones, over 75% detected once. V shed 0 bases and J shed 0 bases, with 2 bases lying between them. CDR1 and CDR2 (germline): MNHEY, SMNVEV (reference sequence). This CDR3 is 14 amino acids long. The sequenced sample was blood. This chain uses TRBV27 with TRBJ2-2; D uncertain. The TCR was taken from a middle-aged man in good health. CDR3 sequence: CASSLSANTGELFF. The CDR3 region has the DNA TGTGCCAGCAGTTTATCAGCGAACACCGGGGAGCTGTTTTTT.